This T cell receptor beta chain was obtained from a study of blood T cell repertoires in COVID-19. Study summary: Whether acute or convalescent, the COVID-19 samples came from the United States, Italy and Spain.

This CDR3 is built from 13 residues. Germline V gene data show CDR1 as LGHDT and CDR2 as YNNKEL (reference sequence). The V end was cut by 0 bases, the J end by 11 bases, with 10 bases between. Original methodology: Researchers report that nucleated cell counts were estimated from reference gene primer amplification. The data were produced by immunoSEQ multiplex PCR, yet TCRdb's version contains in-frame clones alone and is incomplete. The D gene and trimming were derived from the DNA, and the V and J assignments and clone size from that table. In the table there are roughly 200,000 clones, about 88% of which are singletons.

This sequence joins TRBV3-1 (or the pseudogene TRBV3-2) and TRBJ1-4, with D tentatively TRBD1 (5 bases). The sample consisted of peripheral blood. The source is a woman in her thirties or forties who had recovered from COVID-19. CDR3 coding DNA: TGTGCCAGCAGCCAAGAAGGGGTCGGGAAACTGTTTTTT. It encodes CASSQEGVGKLFF.